Following are 14 T cell receptor beta chains from one sample sequenced in a study of T cell responses to AZD1222 COVID-19 vaccine. TCRdb keeps only in-frame clones here, not all; method: immunoSEQ multiplex PCR. The table shows 140,000 to 150,000 clones, with 75% to 95% occurring only once. Source: peripheral blood, taken on day 0 of AZD1222 vaccination. These receptors came from an adult in good health.

The rearrangement links TRBV9 to TRBJ1-4; 8 positions match TRBD1. Germline trimming cut 5 bases from V and 2 bases from J; bases unmatched to any gene: 5. The CDR3 loop spans 15 amino acids. CDR1 and CDR2 (germline): SGDLS, YYNGEE. The CDR3 reads CASSLQGATNEKLFF. Written as DNA, the CDR3 is TGTGCCAGCAGTCTCCAGGGGGCCACTAATGAAAAACTGTTTTTT.

CDR3 DNA sequence: TGTGCCAGCAGTCTAGTAGGAGGGACAGGACTGAATTCACCCCTCCACTTT. Its protein product is CASSLVGGTGLNSPLHF. The chain joins TRBV6-6 to TRBJ1-6; 8 positions match TRBD1. Trimming at V came to 5 bases and at J to 7 bases, leaving 13 bases not matched to a gene. Germline CDR1 reads MNHNY; CDR2 reads SVGAGI (reference sequence). The CDR3 is 17 amino acids.

The CDR3 nucleotides read TGTGCCAGCGCTGGACCGAACCAAGAGACCCAGTACTTC. This encodes CASAGPNQETQYF. This rearrangement joins TRBV7-2 to TRBJ2-5, with D hard to call. This CDR3 spans 13 amino acids. The V end lost 8 bases, the J end lost 0 bases, and 10 bases lay between the germline ends. Germline lookup yields CDR1 SGHTA and CDR2 FQGNSA.

This chain uses TRBV7-2 with TRBJ1-1; TRBD1 might be the D (6 bases). Between the trimmed V and J ends, which lost 2 bases and 5 bases, there was a span of 12 bases. Germline V lookup: CDR1 SGHTA, CDR2 FQGNSA. This CDR3 contains 14 residues. The DNA of the CDR3 is TGTGCCAGCAGCTTATTTGGAGGGGGGACTGAAGCTTTCTTT. It encodes CASSLFGGGTEAFF.

The chain carries TRBV4-3 and TRBJ1-2; no clear D. V lost 3 bases and J lost 1, with 15 bases in between. Germline CDR1 LGHNA, CDR2 YSLEER. CDR3 size: 16 residues. As DNA, the CDR3 is TGCGCCAGCAGCCAGTACCGGGATTATAATAACTATGGCTACACCTTC. This translates into CASSQYRDYNNYGYTF.

The chain is built from TRBV28 and TRBJ2-7, with TRBD1 matching over 7 bases. This CDR3 has 14 amino acids. Germline CDR1 and CDR2: MDHEN and SYDVKM. With V trimmed by 8 bases and J by 5 bases, 12 bases remained unmatched. Here the CDR3 reads CASGRTGAAHEQYF. As DNA, the CDR3 is TGTGCCAGCGGGAGAACAGGGGCGGCCCACGAGCAGTACTTC.

This rearrangement joins TRBV13 to TRBJ1-4; tentative D call: TRBD1 (5 bases). The CDR3 is 16 amino acids. Trimming cost V 5 bases and J 7 bases, with 20 bases left between them. Germline loops: CDR1 PRHDT, CDR2 FYEKMQ (reference sequence). CDR3 in DNA: TGTGCCAGCAGCCTCCGCGCATGGGGGTCTGTTGAAAAACTGTTTTTT. Amino acid sequence: CASSLRAWGSVEKLFF.

The J gene is TRBJ2-1, the V gene TRBV24-1; 7 bases line up with TRBD2. Germline values: CDR1 KGHDR, CDR2 SFDVKD. The junction had 13 bases not matched to a gene; V was cut back by 5 bases and J by 4 bases. The CDR3 contains 17 residues. CDR3 in DNA: TGTGCCACCAGTGCCCTCGGGAGCGGGAAGGGTTACAATGAGCAGTTCTTC. Amino acids: CATSALGSGKGYNEQFF.

This clone has just a few counts. The chain has TRBV7-2 and TRBJ1-6, with D unclear. Germline values: CDR1 SGHTA, CDR2 FQGNSA. The CDR3 is 16 amino acids. Trimming shortened V by 2 bases and J by 5 bases, and 13 bases separated the two germline ends. The CDR3 loop reads CASSLTEGSDNSPLHF. Written as DNA, the CDR3 is TGTGCCAGCAGCTTAACGGAAGGGTCTGATAATTCACCCCTCCACTTT.

The rearrangement uses TRBV11-2 and TRBJ2-5, with 7 bases aligning to TRBD2. J was trimmed by 4 bases and V by 0 bases; bases with no gene match: 8. Looked up from germline, CDR1 is SGHAT and CDR2 is FQNNGV. The CDR3 sequence is 16 residues long. Here the CDR3 reads CASSLDWDGRAETQYF. The CDR3 region has the DNA TGTGCCAGCAGCTTAGATTGGGATGGGAGGGCAGAGACCCAGTACTTC.

The chain employs TRBV6-5 and TRBJ1-6; D not resolved. Germline CDR1 and CDR2: MNHEY and SVGAGI. Trimming removed 7 bases from V and 5 bases from J, with 12 bases in between. The CDR3 spans 14 residues. DNA of the CDR3: TGTGCCAGCATTGGGGAAGCCAATAATTCACCCCTCCACTTT. This encodes CASIGEANNSPLHF.

This chain links TRBV19 with TRBJ1-1; D ambiguous. This CDR3 is 14 amino acids long. V was cut by 7 bases and J by 2 bases, with 14 bases left in between. Per the germline V gene, CDR1 is LNHDA and CDR2 is SQIVND (reference sequence). In nucleotides, the CDR3 is TGTGCCAGTACCTCCCGGGATAGAAACACTGAAGCTTTCTTT. Translated: CASTSRDRNTEAFF. The full variable domain, completed using reference TRBV19 and TRBJ1-1, is DGGITQSPKYLFRKEGQNVTLSCEQNLNHDAMYWYRQDPGQGLRLIYYSQIVNDFQKGDIAEGYSVSREKKESFPLTVTSAQKNPTAFYLCASTSRDRNTEAFFGQGTRLTVV.

Here the CDR3 reads CASSSDRGGEKLFF. The CDR3 bases are TGTGCCAGCAGCTCGGACAGGGGTGGGGAAAAACTGTTTTTT. This rearrangement joins TRBV5-6 to TRBJ1-4, with 9 bases matching TRBD1. CDR3 length equals 14 residues. Losses at the gene ends were 3 bases for V and 8 bases for J; bases not matched to a gene: 5. Germline V gene lookup returns CDR1 SGHDT and CDR2 YYEEEE.

The CDR3 nucleotides are TGTGCCAGCAGCTTAATTCTAAACACTGAAGCTTTCTTT. Its translation: CASSLILNTEAFF. The rearrangement uses TRBV7-3 and TRBJ1-1; D not certain. This CDR3 contains 13 residues. In germline, CDR1 is SGHTA, CDR2 FQGTGA. V lost 1 base and J 2 bases, leaving 5 bases between the germline ends.